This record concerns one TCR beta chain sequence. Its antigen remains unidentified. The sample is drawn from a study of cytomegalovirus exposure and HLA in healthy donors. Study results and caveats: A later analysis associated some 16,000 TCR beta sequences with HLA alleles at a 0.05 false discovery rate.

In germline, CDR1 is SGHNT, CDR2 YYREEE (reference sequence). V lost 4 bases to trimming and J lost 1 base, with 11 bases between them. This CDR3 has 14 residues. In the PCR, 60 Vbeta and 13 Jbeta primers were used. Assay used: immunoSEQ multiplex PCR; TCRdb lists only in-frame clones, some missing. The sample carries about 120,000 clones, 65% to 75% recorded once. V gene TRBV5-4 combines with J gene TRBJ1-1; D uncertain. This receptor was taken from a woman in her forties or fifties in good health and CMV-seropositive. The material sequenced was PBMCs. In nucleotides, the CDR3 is TGTGCCAGCAGCCCGAAGACAAGGAACACTGAAGCTTTCTTT. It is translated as CASSPKTRNTEAFF.